The 14 T cell receptor beta chains in this list originate from one sample, sequenced in a study of blood T cell repertoires in COVID-19. Libraries were prepared by immunoSEQ multiplex PCR; TCRdb keeps only in-frame clonotypes and omits some of them. The sample gives more than 200,000 clones, nearly 90% of which show up once; roughly 10% is in the top ten. Material: PBMCs or T cells enriched from blood (not recorded which). The source of these receptors is a man under 40 who had recovered from COVID-19.

This rearrangement joins TRBV18 to TRBJ1-1, with TRBD1 matching 12 bases. CDR3 length: 14 residues. J was trimmed by 5 bases and V by 4 bases; bases with no gene match: 2. The germline gives CDR1 KGHSH, CDR2 LQKENI. In DNA, the CDR3 is TGTGCCAGCTCACAGGGACAGGGGGCAACTGAAGCTTTCTTT. Its translation: CASSQGQGATEAFF.

This chain links TRBV7-9 with TRBJ2-5; no definite D call. V was trimmed by 2 bases and J by 2 bases, leaving 9 bases between them. The CDR3 has 14 residues. Germline V CDR1 and CDR2: SEHNR, FQNEAQ (reference sequence). CDR3 sequence reads: CASSLHSDQETQYF. CDR3 coding DNA: TGTGCCAGCAGCTTACACAGTGATCAAGAGACCCAGTACTTC.

The V gene is TRBV10-3, the J gene TRBJ1-6; possibly TRBD1 for D (6 bases). The CDR3 has 12 residues. Trimming removed 10 bases at V and 7 bases at J, with 11 bases between. Germline CDR1 is ENHRY and CDR2 is SYGVKD. Here the CDR3 reads CASAGDNSPLHF. The CDR3 region has the DNA TGTGCCAGTGCAGGGGACAATTCACCCCTCCACTTT.

The chain is built from TRBV28 and TRBJ1-6; 7 bases align to TRBD1. V was pared by 6 bases and J by 8 bases, with 7 bases of the junction left unmatched. CDR3 length equals 14 residues. Germline V gene data show CDR1 as MDHEN and CDR2 as SYDVKM. The CDR3 DNA is TGTGCCAGCAGGCCCGGGACAGCATATTCACCCCTCCACTTT. Translation: CASRPGTAYSPLHF.

Here the CDR3 reads CASSLTPYGYTF. The DNA of the CDR3 is TGTGCCAGCAGTCTAACCCCTTATGGCTACACCTTC. The chain combines TRBV27 with TRBJ1-2; D gene uncertain. This CDR3 is 12 amino acids long. The germline V gene encodes CDR1 MNHEY and CDR2 SMNVEV (reference sequence). The V gene lost 5 bases and the J gene lost 5 bases, with 9 bases spanning the gap.

The gene calls are TRBV6-5 and TRBJ2-7; 10 bases are shared with TRBD2. Trimming removed 6 bases from V and 1 base from J; junction bases left unmatched: 3. The CDR3 is made up of 14 amino acids. The germline V gene encodes CDR1 MNHEY and CDR2 SVGAGI. CDR3 amino acids: CASRRTSGSYEQYF. CDR3 bases: TGTGCCAGCAGACGGACTAGCGGTTCCTACGAGCAGTACTTC.

The count of this clone is one. The chain uses TRBV6-1 and TRBJ1-3, with D maybe TRBD1 (6 bases). Trimming removed 4 bases from V and 1 base from J, with 14 bases in between. CDR3 length equals 16 residues. Germline CDR1 MNHNS, CDR2 SASEGT. The CDR3 loop is CASSVQGTVSGNTIYF. The CDR3 DNA reads TGTGCCAGCAGTGTACAGGGCACCGTTTCTGGAAACACCATATATTTT.

This chain joins TRBV7-2 and TRBJ2-7, with 7 bases fitting TRBD2. CDR1 is SGHTA and CDR2 is FQGNSA in the germline V gene. There are 18 residues in the CDR3. The junction had 12 bases not matched to a gene; V was cut back by 1 base and J by 0 bases. As DNA, the CDR3 is TGTGCCAGCAGCTTAGGTTCGCTAGCGGCCTTTAACTCCTACGAGCAGTACTTC. It encodes CASSLGSLAAFNSYEQYF.

The chain combines TRBV10-1 with TRBJ1-3, with no clear D. The CDR3 totals 15 residues. Trimming cost V 3 bases and J 2 bases, with 11 bases left between them. Germline loops: CDR1 WNHNN, CDR2 SYGVQD (reference sequence). For the CDR3, the DNA is TGCGCCAGCAGTGATTTCGGAGAAACTGGAAACACCATATATTTT. It translates to CASSDFGETGNTIYF.

The J gene is TRBJ1-5, the V gene TRBV7-2, with a possible D match to TRBD1 (5 bases). There are 15 residues in the CDR3. CDR1 is SGHTA and CDR2 is FQGNSA in the germline V gene. V lost 1 base to trimming and J lost 5 bases, with 12 bases between them. CDR3 loop: CASSLVSGLDQPQHF. CDR3 sequence (DNA): TGTGCCAGCAGCTTAGTATCAGGGTTGGATCAGCCCCAGCATTTT.

This chain connects TRBV19 to TRBJ2-3; D gene ambiguous. V was shortened by 6 bases and J by 3 bases, with 7 bases between the two germline ends. Germline CDR1 LNHDA, CDR2 SQIVND (reference sequence). This CDR3 is 12 amino acids long. CDR3 in amino acids: CASSSVTDTQYF. CDR3 in DNA: TGTGCCAGTAGCAGCGTGACAGATACGCAGTATTTT.

This clone appeared a single time. CDR3 nucleotides: TGTGCCAGCAACCGACAGCCCAATCAGCCCCAGCATTTT. Amino acids: CASNRQPNQPQHF. The V and J genes are TRBV6-5 and TRBJ1-5, with a weak D call TRBD1 (5 bases). From germline, CDR1 is MNHEY and CDR2 SVGAGI. The V end lost 7 bases, the J end lost 3 bases, and 10 bases lay between the germline ends. The length of the CDR3 is 13 residues.

A word on this clone: Other DNA sequences of this sample code for an identical CDR3. The J gene is TRBJ2-2, the V gene TRBV6-4; 8 nucleotides agree with TRBD1. This CDR3 has 14 residues. Germline-derived CDR1 and CDR2 are MRHNA and SNTAGT. V trimming: 6 bases; J trimming: 3 bases; junction bases outside the gene matches: 3. The CDR3 is CASSDRGDTGELFF. In DNA form, the CDR3 reads TGTGCCAGCAGCGACAGGGGTGACACCGGGGAGCTGTTTTTT.

The chain employs TRBV11-3 and TRBJ2-5, with TRBD2 identical over 11 bases. V dropped 2 bases and J dropped 4; count of bases not matched to a gene: 6. Germline CDR1 and CDR2: SGHNT and YENEEA. The CDR3 is made up of 16 amino acids. The CDR3 coding sequence is TGTGCCAGCAGCTTACACCATAGCGGGAGGGGAGAGACCCAGTACTTC. This sequence encodes CASSLHHSGRGETQYF.